Described below is a single T cell receptor beta chain sequence and its context. Its target is not known. The data were produced by immunoSEQ multiplex PCR, yet TCRdb's version contains in-frame clones alone and is incomplete. The repertoire includes 53,000 or so clones, approximately 84% of them detected once, and less than 15% sits in the top ten. Germline V gene data show CDR1 as SEHNR and CDR2 as FQNEAQ (reference sequence). Trimming cost V 0 bases and J 2 bases; bases outside gene matches: 0. The CDR3 is 15 residues long. The source of the sample is a study of OX40 agonist ivuxolimab in advanced cancers. Study overall: While on treatment, patients had intravenous ivuxolimab at 0.01 to 10 mg/kg every 2 weeks. Patients achieving partial responses numbered three: one hepatocellular carcinoma case and two cutaneous melanoma cases. General study results and limits: Some patients without response likewise showed low normalized clonal expansion.

At baseline, cycle 4 day 1, and cycle 7 day 1, blood was sampled. The TCR was taken from an adult with an advanced solid tumor such as melanoma, head and neck, liver or kidney cancer. The sample consisted of CD4+ or CD8+ T cells sorted from blood, taken in a trial of the OX40 agonist ivuxolimab. This chain joins TRBV7-9 and TRBJ2-7, with 11 bases aligning to TRBD2. The CDR3 DNA reads TGTGCCAGCAGCTTAGCTAGCGGGAGGGCCTACGAGCAGTACTTC. Translation gives CASSLASGRAYEQYF.